A selection of T cell receptor beta chains follows, all from one sample in a study of identical twins' blood T cells. TCRdb itself ran the 5' RACE reads through MiXCR, one entry per CDR3 protein. The data hold around 380,000 distinct CDR3 sequences, with roughly 27% observed a single time. Sequenced sample: PBMCs. These receptors came from a woman aged 18-49 years in good health. The CDR3 runs from the conserved cysteine through the conserved F or W. The D gene is left open where the match is weak. The size entry is marked missing in some rows and otherwise reads once, few, many or a size class.

clone_size: NA
v_call: TRBV20-1
cdr3_length: 14
d_call: TRBD1
j_call: TRBJ2-3
cdr3_aa: CSARRDSYTDTQYF
cdr3_nt: TGCAGTGCTAGACGGGACAGTTACACAGATACGCAGTATTTT

clone_size: NA
v_call: TRBV29-1
cdr3_length: 15
d_call: TRBD2
j_call: TRBJ2-3
cdr3_aa: CSVSRLAGVTDTQYF
cdr3_nt: TGCAGCGTCTCGCGACTAGCGGGGGTCACAGATACGCAGTATTTT

clone_size: NA
v_call: TRBV20-1
cdr3_length: 13
d_call: NA
j_call: TRBJ1-4
cdr3_aa: CSARNFQGGKLFF
cdr3_nt: TGCAGTGCTAGAAATTTCCAGGGCGGAAAACTGTTTTTT

clone_size: few
v_call: TRBV7-2
cdr3_length: 13
d_call: NA
j_call: TRBJ1-1
cdr3_aa: CASMGFARVEAFF
cdr3_nt: TGTGCCAGCATGGGTTTCGCAAGGGTAGAAGCTTTCTTT

clone_size: NA
v_call: TRBV20-1
cdr3_length: 14
d_call: NA
j_call: TRBJ1-2
cdr3_aa: CSARPRGGYYGYTF
cdr3_nt: TGCAGTGCAAGACCGCGGGGGGGATACTATGGCTACACCTTC

clone_size: many
v_call: TRBV11-2
cdr3_length: 15
d_call: TRBD2
j_call: TRBJ2-7
cdr3_aa: CASSSLAGKAYEQYF
cdr3_nt: TGTGCCAGCAGCTCACTAGCGGGGAAGGCCTACGAGCAGTACTTC

clone_size: NA
v_call: TRBV10-3
cdr3_length: 14
d_call: TRBD2
j_call: TRBJ2-1
cdr3_aa: CATYRSGMGDEQFF
cdr3_nt: TGTGCCACGTATCGGAGCGGGATGGGGGATGAGCAGTTCTTC

clone_size: NA
v_call: TRBV6-2/TRBV6-3
cdr3_length: 16
d_call: NA
j_call: TRBJ1-2
cdr3_aa: CASSSSGRVDLYGYTF
cdr3_nt: TGTGCCAGCAGTTCCTCTGGACGGGTAGACCTCTATGGCTACACCTTC

clone_size: NA
v_call: TRBV11-2
cdr3_length: 16
d_call: NA
j_call: TRBJ2-2
cdr3_aa: CASSLGRGSGTGELFF
cdr3_nt: TGTGCCAGCAGCTTAGGAAGGGGGTCCGGAACCGGGGAGCTGTTTTTT

clone_size: few
v_call: TRBV5-1
cdr3_length: 13
d_call: NA
j_call: TRBJ1-2
cdr3_aa: CASGGPGAYGYTF
cdr3_nt: TGCGCCAGCGGCGGCCCTGGGGCCTATGGCTACACCTTC

clone_size: few
v_call: TRBV19
cdr3_length: 13
d_call: NA
j_call: TRBJ2-4
cdr3_aa: CATAGEAKNIQYF
cdr3_nt: TGTGCCACAGCAGGGGAAGCCAAAAACATTCAGTACTTC

clone_size: NA
v_call: TRBV7-2
cdr3_length: 15
d_call: TRBD2
j_call: TRBJ2-1
cdr3_aa: CASSLASSGGNEQFF
cdr3_nt: TGTGCCAGCAGCTTAGCTTCTAGCGGAGGGAATGAGCAGTTCTTC

clone_size: few
v_call: TRBV20-1
cdr3_length: 14
d_call: TRBD1
j_call: TRBJ1-5
cdr3_aa: CSALDRATNQPQHF
cdr3_nt: TGCAGTGCTCTGGACAGGGCGACTAATCAGCCCCAGCATTTT

clone_size: NA
v_call: TRBV27
cdr3_length: 13
d_call: NA
j_call: TRBJ2-1
cdr3_aa: CASSVSRSNEQFF
cdr3_nt: TGTGCCAGCAGCGTATCCAGGTCCAATGAGCAGTTCTTC

clone_size: few
v_call: TRBV9
cdr3_length: 13
d_call: NA
j_call: TRBJ2-3
cdr3_aa: CASSVEVSDTQYF
cdr3_nt: TGTGCCAGCAGCGTAGAGGTGTCAGATACGCAGTATTTT

clone_size: once
v_call: TRBV3-1
cdr3_length: 13
d_call: NA
j_call: TRBJ1-2
cdr3_aa: CASSPQSTWGYTF
cdr3_nt: TGTGCCAGCAGCCCCCAGTCGACGTGGGGCTACACCTTC

clone_size: few
v_call: TRBV29-1
cdr3_length: 13
d_call: TRBD2
j_call: TRBJ2-5
cdr3_aa: CSVSGLAIKTQYF
cdr3_nt: TGCAGCGTCTCGGGACTAGCAATAAAGACCCAGTACTTC

clone_size: few
v_call: TRBV12-3/TRBV12-4
cdr3_length: 14
d_call: NA
j_call: TRBJ1-1
cdr3_aa: CASRPFWGNTEAFF
cdr3_nt: TGTGCCAGCAGACCTTTTTGGGGGAACACTGAAGCTTTCTTT

clone_size: NA
v_call: TRBV29-1
cdr3_length: 11
d_call: NA
j_call: TRBJ2-1
cdr3_aa: CSGITYNEKFF
cdr3_nt: TGCAGCGGTATTACTTACAATGAGAAGTTCTTC

clone_size: NA
v_call: TRBV19
cdr3_length: 15
d_call: NA
j_call: TRBJ2-5
cdr3_aa: CASSIRWEYQETQYF
cdr3_nt: TGTGCCAGTAGTATAAGATGGGAGTACCAAGAGACCCAGTACTTC

clone_size: few
v_call: TRBV29-1
cdr3_length: 13
d_call: TRBD1
j_call: TRBJ1-2
cdr3_aa: CSVEVEGASGYTF
cdr3_nt: TGCAGCGTTGAAGTGGAGGGGGCGAGCGGCTACACCTTC

clone_size: few
v_call: TRBV5-1
cdr3_length: 14
d_call: NA
j_call: TRBJ1-6
cdr3_aa: CASSLGTPSSPLHF
cdr3_nt: TGCGCCAGCAGCCTCGGGACACCCAGTTCACCCCTCCACTTT

clone_size: NA
v_call: TRBV6-5
cdr3_length: 14
d_call: TRBD1
j_call: TRBJ1-2
cdr3_aa: CASSYSEDRDGYTF
cdr3_nt: TGTGCCAGCAGTTACTCGGAGGACAGGGATGGCTACACCTTC

clone_size: few
v_call: TRBV27
cdr3_length: 12
d_call: NA
j_call: TRBJ2-3
cdr3_aa: CASSFGGYTQYF
cdr3_nt: TGTGCCAGCAGTTTTGGCGGGTATACGCAGTATTTT

clone_size: NA
v_call: TRBV9
cdr3_length: 14
d_call: NA
j_call: TRBJ1-2
cdr3_aa: CASSATEQNYGYTF
cdr3_nt: TGTGCCAGCAGCGCAACCGAGCAGAACTATGGCTACACCTTC

clone_size: NA
v_call: TRBV29-1
cdr3_length: 8
d_call: NA
j_call: TRBJ1-1
cdr3_aa: CSVPEAFF
cdr3_nt: TGCAGCGTTCCTGAAGCTTTCTTT

clone_size: once
v_call: TRBV12-5
cdr3_length: 15
d_call: TRBD2
j_call: TRBJ2-1
cdr3_aa: CASGLEASGTSEQFF
cdr3_nt: TGTGCTAGTGGTTTGGAGGCTAGCGGGACATCTGAGCAGTTCTTC

clone_size: few
v_call: TRBV29-1
cdr3_length: 16
d_call: NA
j_call: TRBJ2-2
cdr3_aa: CSVVGLTGANTGELFF
cdr3_nt: TGCAGCGTTGTTGGGTTGACTGGCGCGAACACCGGGGAGCTGTTTTTT

clone_size: NA
v_call: TRBV19
cdr3_length: 13
d_call: NA
j_call: TRBJ1-2
cdr3_aa: CASSLDRISGYTF
cdr3_nt: TGTGCCAGTAGTCTGGACCGCATCTCCGGCTACACCTTC

clone_size: many
v_call: TRBV6-2/TRBV6-3
cdr3_length: 16
d_call: TRBD2
j_call: TRBJ2-2
cdr3_aa: CASSYLEAGEVGELFF
cdr3_nt: TGTGCCAGCAGTTACCTGGAAGCGGGAGAGGTCGGGGAGCTGTTTTTT

clone_size: few
v_call: TRBV3-1
cdr3_length: 10
d_call: NA
j_call: TRBJ1-2
cdr3_aa: CARHHRGYTF
cdr3_nt: TGTGCCAGGCACCACAGGGGCTACACCTTC

clone_size: few
v_call: TRBV12-3/TRBV12-4
cdr3_length: 12
d_call: TRBD1
j_call: TRBJ1-1
cdr3_aa: CASSLGDRDSFF
cdr3_nt: TGTGCCAGCAGTTTAGGGGACAGGGATTCTTTCTTT

clone_size: few
v_call: TRBV6-5
cdr3_length: 17
d_call: TRBD1
j_call: TRBJ1-5
cdr3_aa: CASSALGQANSNQPQHF
cdr3_nt: TGTGCCAGCAGTGCCCTGGGACAGGCCAATAGCAATCAGCCCCAGCATTTT

clone_size: few
v_call: TRBV3-1
cdr3_length: 18
d_call: NA
j_call: TRBJ1-4
cdr3_aa: CASSQAIQGGVQNEKLFF
cdr3_nt: TGTGCCAGCAGCCAAGCTATCCAGGGAGGAGTCCAAAATGAAAAACTGTTTTTT

clone_size: NA
v_call: TRBV7-9
cdr3_length: 16
d_call: TRBD2
j_call: TRBJ2-1
cdr3_aa: CASSLSGRNGGNEQFF
cdr3_nt: TGTGCCAGCAGCTTGAGCGGGAGGAATGGAGGCAATGAGCAGTTCTTC

clone_size: NA
v_call: TRBV6-5
cdr3_length: 14
d_call: TRBD1
j_call: TRBJ1-6
cdr3_aa: CASRGTERNSPLHF
cdr3_nt: TGTGCCAGCAGGGGGACAGAGCGTAATTCACCCCTCCACTTT

clone_size: few
v_call: TRBV7-9
cdr3_length: 15
d_call: NA
j_call: TRBJ1-1
cdr3_aa: CASSSHQGINTEAFF
cdr3_nt: TGTGCCAGCAGCTCCCACCAGGGGATTAACACTGAAGCTTTCTTT

clone_size: many
v_call: TRBV29-1
cdr3_length: 10
d_call: TRBD1
j_call: TRBJ1-1
cdr3_aa: CSGGGAEAFF
cdr3_nt: TGCAGCGGAGGGGGCGCTGAAGCTTTCTTT

clone_size: NA
v_call: TRBV20-1
cdr3_length: 14
d_call: TRBD2
j_call: TRBJ2-1
cdr3_aa: CSVRVAGAGNEQFF
cdr3_nt: TGCAGTGTCAGGGTAGCGGGAGCTGGGAATGAGCAGTTCTTC

clone_size: few
v_call: TRBV7-9
cdr3_length: 15
d_call: NA
j_call: TRBJ1-5
cdr3_aa: CASSLLGGGNQPQHF
cdr3_nt: TGTGCCAGCAGCTTATTGGGGGGAGGCAATCAGCCCCAGCATTTT

clone_size: NA
v_call: TRBV11-3
cdr3_length: 13
d_call: NA
j_call: TRBJ1-1
cdr3_aa: CASSLVGSTEAFF
cdr3_nt: TGTGCCAGCAGCTTAGTGGGCAGCACTGAAGCTTTCTTT

clone_size: few
v_call: TRBV20-1
cdr3_length: 16
d_call: TRBD2
j_call: TRBJ2-1
cdr3_aa: CSASLPSGRAGYEQFF
cdr3_nt: TGCAGTGCTAGTTTGCCTAGCGGGAGGGCCGGTTATGAGCAGTTCTTC

clone_size: few
v_call: TRBV20-1
cdr3_length: 13
d_call: TRBD1
j_call: TRBJ1-2
cdr3_aa: CSAREQGNFGYTF
cdr3_nt: TGCAGTGCTAGGGAACAGGGGAATTTCGGCTACACCTTC